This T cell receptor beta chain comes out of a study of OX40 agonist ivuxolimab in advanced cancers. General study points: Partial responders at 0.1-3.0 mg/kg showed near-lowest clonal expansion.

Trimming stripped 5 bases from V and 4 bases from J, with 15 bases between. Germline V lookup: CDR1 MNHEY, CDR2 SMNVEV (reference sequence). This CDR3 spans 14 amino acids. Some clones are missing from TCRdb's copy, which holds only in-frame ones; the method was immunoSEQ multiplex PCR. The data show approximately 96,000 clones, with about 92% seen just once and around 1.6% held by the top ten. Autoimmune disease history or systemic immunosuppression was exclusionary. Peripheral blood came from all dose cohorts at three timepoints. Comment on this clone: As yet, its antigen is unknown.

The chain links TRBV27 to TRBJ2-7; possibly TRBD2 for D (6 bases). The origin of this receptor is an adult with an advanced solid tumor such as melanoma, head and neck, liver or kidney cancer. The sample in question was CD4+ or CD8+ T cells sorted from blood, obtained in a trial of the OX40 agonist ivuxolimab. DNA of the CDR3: TGTGCCAGCAGTAAGGAGGGTTATTCTTACGAGCAGTACTTC. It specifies CASSKEGYSYEQYF.